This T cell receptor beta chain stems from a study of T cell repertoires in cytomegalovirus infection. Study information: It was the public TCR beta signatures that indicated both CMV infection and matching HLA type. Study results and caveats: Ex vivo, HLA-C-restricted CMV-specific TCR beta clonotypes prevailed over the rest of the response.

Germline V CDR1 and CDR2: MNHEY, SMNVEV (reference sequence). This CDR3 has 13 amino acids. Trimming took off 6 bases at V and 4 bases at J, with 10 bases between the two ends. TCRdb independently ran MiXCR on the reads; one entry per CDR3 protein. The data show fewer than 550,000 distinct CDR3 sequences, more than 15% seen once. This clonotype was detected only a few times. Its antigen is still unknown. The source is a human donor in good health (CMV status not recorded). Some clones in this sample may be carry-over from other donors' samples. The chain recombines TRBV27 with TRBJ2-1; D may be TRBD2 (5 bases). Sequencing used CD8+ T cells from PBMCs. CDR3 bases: TGTGCCAGCAGAGAGGGCCTGTACAATGAGCAGTTCTTC. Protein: CASREGLYNEQFF.